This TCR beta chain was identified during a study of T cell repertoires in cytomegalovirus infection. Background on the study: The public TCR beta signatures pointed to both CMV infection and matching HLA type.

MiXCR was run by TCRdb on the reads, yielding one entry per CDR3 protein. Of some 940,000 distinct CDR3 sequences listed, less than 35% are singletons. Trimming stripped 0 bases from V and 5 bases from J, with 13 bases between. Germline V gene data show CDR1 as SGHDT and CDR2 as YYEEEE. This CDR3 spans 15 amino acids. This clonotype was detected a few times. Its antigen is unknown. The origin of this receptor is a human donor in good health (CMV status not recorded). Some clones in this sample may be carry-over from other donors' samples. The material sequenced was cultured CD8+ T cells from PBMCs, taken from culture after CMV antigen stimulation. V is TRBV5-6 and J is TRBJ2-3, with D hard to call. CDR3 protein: CASSLGRLGIDTQYF. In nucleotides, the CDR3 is TGTGCCAGCAGCTTGGGCAGGCTAGGGATAGATACGCAGTATTTT.